This TCR beta chain is from a study of cytomegalovirus exposure and HLA in healthy donors. Study-wide findings and caveats: Cytomegalovirus association was assigned to approximately 160 TCR beta chains. Most TCR sequences were seen very rarely across donors, but some public TCRs occurred in many.

The V segment lost 0 bases and the J segment 5 bases; nucleotides outside the gene matches: 5. The germline V gene has CDR1 GTSNPN and CDR2 SVGIG (reference sequence). The CDR3 has 14 amino acids. The donors were healthy bone marrow donors. Note on this clone: Its antigen is not identified.

PCR involved 60 Vbeta and 13 Jbeta primers. Assay used: immunoSEQ multiplex PCR; TCRdb lists only in-frame clones, some missing. The table lists roughly 180,000 clones, roughly 78% of them singletons. The V and J genes are TRBV30 and TRBJ2-5; 8 positions agree with TRBD1. The specimen was PBMCs. The sequence was collected from a girl aged 5-17 years in good health and CMV-seropositive. CDR3 protein: CAWSVQGAGETQYF. In DNA form, the CDR3 reads TGTGCCTGGAGTGTGCAGGGGGCCGGGGAGACCCAGTACTTC.